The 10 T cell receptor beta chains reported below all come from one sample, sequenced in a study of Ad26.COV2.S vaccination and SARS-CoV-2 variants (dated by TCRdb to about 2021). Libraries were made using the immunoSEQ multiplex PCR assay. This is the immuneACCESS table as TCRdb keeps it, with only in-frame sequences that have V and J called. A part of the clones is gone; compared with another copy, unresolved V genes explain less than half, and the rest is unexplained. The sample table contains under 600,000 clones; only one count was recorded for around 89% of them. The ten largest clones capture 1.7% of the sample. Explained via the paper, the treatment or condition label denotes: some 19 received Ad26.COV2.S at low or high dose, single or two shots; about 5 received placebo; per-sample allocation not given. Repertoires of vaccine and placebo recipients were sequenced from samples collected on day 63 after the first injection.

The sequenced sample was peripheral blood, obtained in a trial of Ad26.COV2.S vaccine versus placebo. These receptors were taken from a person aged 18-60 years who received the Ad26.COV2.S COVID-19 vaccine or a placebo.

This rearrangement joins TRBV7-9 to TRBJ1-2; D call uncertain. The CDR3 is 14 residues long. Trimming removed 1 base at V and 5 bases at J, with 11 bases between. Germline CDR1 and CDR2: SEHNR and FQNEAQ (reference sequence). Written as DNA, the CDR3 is TGTGCCAGCAGCTTAGGAGCGCCCGAGTATGGCTACACCTTC. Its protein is CASSLGAPEYGYTF. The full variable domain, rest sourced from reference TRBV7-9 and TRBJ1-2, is DTGVSQNPRHKITKRGQNVTFRCDPISEHNRLYWYRQTLGQGPEFLTYFQNEAQLEKSRLLSDRFSAERPKGSFSTLEIQRTEQGDSAMYLCASSLGAPEYGYTFGSGTRLTVV.

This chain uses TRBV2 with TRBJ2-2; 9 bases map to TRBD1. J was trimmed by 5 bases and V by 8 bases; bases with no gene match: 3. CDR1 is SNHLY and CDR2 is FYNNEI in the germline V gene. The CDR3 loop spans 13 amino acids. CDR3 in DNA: TGTGCCAGCGGACAGGGGAGGACCGGGGAGCTGTTTTTT. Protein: CASGQGRTGELFF.

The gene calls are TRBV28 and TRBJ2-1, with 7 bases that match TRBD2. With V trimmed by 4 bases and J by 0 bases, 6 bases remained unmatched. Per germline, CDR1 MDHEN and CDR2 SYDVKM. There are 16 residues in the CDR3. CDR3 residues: CASSSLAVSSYNEQFF. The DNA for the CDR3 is TGTGCCAGCAGTTCCCTAGCGGTCAGCTCCTACAATGAGCAGTTCTTC.

Here the CDR3 reads CASSLGASGTVDGYTF. In nucleotides, the CDR3 is TGTGCCAGCAGCTTAGGAGCATCGGGGACAGTCGATGGCTACACCTTC. This chain uses TRBV7-3 with TRBJ1-2, with 7 bases fitting TRBD1. The CDR3 runs to 16 residues. Per the germline V gene, CDR1 is SGHTA and CDR2 is FQGTGA. The junction had 12 bases not matched to a gene; V was cut back by 2 bases and J by 6 bases.

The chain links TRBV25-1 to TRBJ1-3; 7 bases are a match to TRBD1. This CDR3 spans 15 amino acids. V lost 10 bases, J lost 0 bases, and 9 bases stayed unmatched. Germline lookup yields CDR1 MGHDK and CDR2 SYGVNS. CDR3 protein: CATSGTASSGNTIYF. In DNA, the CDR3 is TGTGCCACCTCCGGGACAGCAAGCTCTGGAAACACCATATATTTT. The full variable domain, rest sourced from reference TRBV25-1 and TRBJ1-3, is EADIYQTPRYLVIGTGKKITLECSQTMGHDKMYWYQQDPGMELHLIHYSYGVNSTEKGDLSSESTVSRIRTEHFPLTLESARPSHTSQYLCATSGTASSGNTIYFGEGSWLTVV.

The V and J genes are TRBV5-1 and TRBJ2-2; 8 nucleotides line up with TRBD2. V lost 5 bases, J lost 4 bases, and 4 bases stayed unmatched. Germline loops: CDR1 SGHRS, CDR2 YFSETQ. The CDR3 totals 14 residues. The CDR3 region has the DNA TGCGCCAGCAGACCAACTAGCGGCACCGGGGAGCTGTTTTTT. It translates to CASRPTSGTGELFF.

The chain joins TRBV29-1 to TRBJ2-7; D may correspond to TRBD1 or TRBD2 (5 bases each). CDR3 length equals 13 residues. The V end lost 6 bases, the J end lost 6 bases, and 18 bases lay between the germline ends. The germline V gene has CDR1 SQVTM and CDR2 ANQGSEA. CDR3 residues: CSVAGTQRGEQYF. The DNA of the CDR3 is TGCAGCGTGGCCGGGACCCAAAGGGGCGAGCAGTACTTC.

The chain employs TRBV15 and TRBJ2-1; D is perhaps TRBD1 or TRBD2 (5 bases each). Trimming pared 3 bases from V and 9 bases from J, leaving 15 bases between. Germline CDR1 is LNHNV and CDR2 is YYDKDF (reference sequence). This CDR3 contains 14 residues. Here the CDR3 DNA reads TGTGCCACCAGCAGGAGGGACCTACAAGGTGAGCAGTTCTTC. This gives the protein CATSRRDLQGEQFF.

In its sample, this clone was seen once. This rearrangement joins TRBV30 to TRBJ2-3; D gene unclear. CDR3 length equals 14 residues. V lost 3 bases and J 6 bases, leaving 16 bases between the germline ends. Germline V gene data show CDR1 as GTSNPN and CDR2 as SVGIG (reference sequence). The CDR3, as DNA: TGTGCCTGGAGAGACACGGGTCGGACGGATACGCAGTATTTT. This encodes CAWRDTGRTDTQYF.

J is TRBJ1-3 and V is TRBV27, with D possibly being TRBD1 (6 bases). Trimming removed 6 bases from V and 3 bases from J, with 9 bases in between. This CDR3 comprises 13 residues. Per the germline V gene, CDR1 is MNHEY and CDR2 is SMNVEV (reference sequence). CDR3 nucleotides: TGTGCCAGCAGGGGGGGCGGTGGAAACACCATATATTTT. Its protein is CASRGGGGNTIYF.